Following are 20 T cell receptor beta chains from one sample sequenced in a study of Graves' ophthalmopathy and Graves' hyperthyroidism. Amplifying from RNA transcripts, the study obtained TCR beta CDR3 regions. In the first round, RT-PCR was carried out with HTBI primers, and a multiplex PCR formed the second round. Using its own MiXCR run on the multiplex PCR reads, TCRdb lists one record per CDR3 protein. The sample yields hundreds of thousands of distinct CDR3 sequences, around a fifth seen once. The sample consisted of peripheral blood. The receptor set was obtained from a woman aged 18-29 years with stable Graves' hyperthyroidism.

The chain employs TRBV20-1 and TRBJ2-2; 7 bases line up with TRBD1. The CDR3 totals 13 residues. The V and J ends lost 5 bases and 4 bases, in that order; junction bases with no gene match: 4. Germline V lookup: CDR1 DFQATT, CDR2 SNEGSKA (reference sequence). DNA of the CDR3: TGCAGTGCTGAACAGGGGACCACCGGGGAGCTGTTTTTT. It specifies CSAEQGTTGELFF.

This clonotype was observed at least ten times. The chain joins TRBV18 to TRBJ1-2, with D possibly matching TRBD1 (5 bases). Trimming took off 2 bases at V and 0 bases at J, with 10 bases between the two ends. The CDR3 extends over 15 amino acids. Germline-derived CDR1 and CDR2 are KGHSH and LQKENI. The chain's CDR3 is CASSPEDIANYGYTF. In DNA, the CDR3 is TGTGCCAGCTCACCAGAGGACATCGCTAACTATGGCTACACCTTC.

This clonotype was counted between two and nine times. CDR3 loop: CASSPAGLGYEQYF. In nucleotides, the CDR3 is TGCGCCAGCAGCCCCGCGGGACTGGGCTACGAGCAGTACTTC. The chain uses TRBV5-1 and TRBJ2-7, with D possibly TRBD2 on 6 matching bases. Trimming removed 4 bases at V and 3 bases at J, with 14 bases between. CDR1 and CDR2 from the germline V gene are SGHRS and YFSETQ. The length of the CDR3 is 14 residues.

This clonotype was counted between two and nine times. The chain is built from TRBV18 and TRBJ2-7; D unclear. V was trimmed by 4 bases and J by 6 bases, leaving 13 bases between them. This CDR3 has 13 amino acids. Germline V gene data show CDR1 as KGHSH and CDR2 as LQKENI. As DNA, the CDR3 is TGTGCCAGCTCACGAGGCGGCGTAGCCGAGCAGTACTTC. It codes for CASSRGGVAEQYF.

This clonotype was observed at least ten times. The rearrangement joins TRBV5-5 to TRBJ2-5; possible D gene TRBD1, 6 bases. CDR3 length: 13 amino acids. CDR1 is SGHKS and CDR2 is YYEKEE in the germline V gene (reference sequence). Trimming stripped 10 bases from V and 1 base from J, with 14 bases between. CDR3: CAGRWTAQETQYF. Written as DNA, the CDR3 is TGTGCCGGACGGTGGACAGCCCAAGAGACCCAGTACTTC.

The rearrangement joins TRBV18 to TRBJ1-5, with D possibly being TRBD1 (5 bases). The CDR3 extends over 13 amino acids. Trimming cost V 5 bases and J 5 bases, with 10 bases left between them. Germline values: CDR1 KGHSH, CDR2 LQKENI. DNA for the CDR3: TGTGCCAGCTCAACAGACAGAGATCAGCCCCAGCATTTT. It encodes CASSTDRDQPQHF.

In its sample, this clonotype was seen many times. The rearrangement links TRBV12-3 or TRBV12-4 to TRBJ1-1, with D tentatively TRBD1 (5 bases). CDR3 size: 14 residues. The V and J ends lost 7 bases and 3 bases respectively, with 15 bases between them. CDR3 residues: CASIPGGLDTEAFF. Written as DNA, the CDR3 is TGTGCCAGCATCCCGGGGGGGTTGGACACTGAAGCTTTCTTT.

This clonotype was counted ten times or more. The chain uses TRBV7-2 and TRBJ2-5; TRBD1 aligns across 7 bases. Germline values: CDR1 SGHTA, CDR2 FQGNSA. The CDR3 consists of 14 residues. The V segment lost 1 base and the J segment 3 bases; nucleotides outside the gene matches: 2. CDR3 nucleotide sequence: TGTGCCAGCAGCTTAGGGGGGACAGAAGAGACCCAGTACTTC. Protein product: CASSLGGTEETQYF.

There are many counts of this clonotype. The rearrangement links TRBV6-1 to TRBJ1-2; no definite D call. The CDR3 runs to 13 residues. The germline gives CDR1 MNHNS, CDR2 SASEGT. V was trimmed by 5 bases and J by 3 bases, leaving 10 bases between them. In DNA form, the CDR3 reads TGTGCCAGCAGTCCCATCGGGGACTATGGCTACACCTTC. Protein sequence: CASSPIGDYGYTF.

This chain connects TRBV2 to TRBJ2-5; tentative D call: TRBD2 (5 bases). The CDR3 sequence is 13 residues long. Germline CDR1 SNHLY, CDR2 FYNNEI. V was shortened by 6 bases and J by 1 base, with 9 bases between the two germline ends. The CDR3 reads CASRGLIQETQYF. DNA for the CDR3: TGTGCCAGCAGAGGACTGATCCAAGAGACCCAGTACTTC.

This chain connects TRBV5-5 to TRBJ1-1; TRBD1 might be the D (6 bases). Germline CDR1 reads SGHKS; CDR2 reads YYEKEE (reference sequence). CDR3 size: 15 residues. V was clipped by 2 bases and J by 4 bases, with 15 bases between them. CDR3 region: CASSLQGWGSTEAFF. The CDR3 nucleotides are TGTGCCAGCAGCTTACAGGGTTGGGGTTCCACTGAAGCTTTCTTT.

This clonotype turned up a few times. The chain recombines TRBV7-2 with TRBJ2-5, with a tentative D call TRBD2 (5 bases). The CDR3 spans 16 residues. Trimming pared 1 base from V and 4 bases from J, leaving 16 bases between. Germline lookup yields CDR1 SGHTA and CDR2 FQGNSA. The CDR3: CASSLVWLARRETQYF. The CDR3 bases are TGTGCCAGCAGCTTAGTGTGGCTAGCTCGGCGAGAGACCCAGTACTTC. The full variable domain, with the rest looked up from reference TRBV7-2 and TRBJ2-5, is GAGVSQSPSNKVTEKGKDVELRCDPISGHTALYWYRQSLGQGLEFLIYFQGNSAPDKSGLPSDRFSAERTGGSVSTLTIQRTQQEDSAVYLCASSLVWLARRETQYFGPGTRLLVL.

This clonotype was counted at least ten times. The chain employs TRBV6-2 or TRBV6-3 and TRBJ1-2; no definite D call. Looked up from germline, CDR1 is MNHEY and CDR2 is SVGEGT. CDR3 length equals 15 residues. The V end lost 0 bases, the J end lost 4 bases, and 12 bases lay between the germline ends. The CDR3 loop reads CASSYSERSPYGYTF. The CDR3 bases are TGTGCCAGCAGTTACTCGGAGAGATCGCCCTATGGCTACACCTTC.

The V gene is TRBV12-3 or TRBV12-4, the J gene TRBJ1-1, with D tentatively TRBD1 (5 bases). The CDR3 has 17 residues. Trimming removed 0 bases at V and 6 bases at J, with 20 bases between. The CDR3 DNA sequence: TGTGCCAGCAGTTTAGCACAGATTCAGGGTTATGGCGCTGAAGCTTTCTTT. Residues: CASSLAQIQGYGAEAFF.

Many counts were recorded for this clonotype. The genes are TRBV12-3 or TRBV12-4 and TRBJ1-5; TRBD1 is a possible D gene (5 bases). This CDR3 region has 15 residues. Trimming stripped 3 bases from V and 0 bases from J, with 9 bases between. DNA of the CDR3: TGTGCCAGCAGTTTTCCGGGACGTAGCAATCAGCCCCAGCATTTT. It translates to CASSFPGRSNQPQHF.

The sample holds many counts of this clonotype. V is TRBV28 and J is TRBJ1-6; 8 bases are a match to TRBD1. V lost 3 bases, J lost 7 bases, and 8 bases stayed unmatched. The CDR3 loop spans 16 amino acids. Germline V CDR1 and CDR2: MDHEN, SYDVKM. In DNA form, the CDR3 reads TGTGCCAGCAGTTTCTCCAGGGGGCGTCTCAATTCACCCCTCCACTTT. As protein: CASSFSRGRLNSPLHF.

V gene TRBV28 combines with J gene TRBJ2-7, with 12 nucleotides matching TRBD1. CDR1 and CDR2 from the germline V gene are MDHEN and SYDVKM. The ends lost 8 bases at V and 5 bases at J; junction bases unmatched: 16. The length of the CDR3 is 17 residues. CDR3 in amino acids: CASVPLRRDRGLDEQYF. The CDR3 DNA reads TGTGCCAGCGTGCCCTTGAGGCGGGACAGGGGGCTCGACGAGCAGTACTTC. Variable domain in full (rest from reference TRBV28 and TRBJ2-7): DVKVTQSSRYLVKRTGEKVFLECVQDMDHENMFWYRQDPGLGLRLIYFSYDVKMKEKGDIPEGYSVSREKKERFSLILESASTNQTSMYLCASVPLRRDRGLDEQYFGPGTRLTVT.

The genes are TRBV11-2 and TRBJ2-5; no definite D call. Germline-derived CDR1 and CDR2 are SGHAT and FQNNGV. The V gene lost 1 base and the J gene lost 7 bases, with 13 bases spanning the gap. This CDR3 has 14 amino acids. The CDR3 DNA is TGTGCCAGCAGCTTAGCACGAGCCCCGGGGACCCAGTACTTC. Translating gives CASSLARAPGTQYF.

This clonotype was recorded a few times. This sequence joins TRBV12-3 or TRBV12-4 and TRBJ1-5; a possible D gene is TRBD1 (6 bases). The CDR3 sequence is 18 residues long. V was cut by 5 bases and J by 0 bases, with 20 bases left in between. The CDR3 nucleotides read TGTGCCAGCAGTCCTAATTACCGGACAGCATATAGCAATCAGCCCCAGCATTTT. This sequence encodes CASSPNYRTAYSNQPQHF.

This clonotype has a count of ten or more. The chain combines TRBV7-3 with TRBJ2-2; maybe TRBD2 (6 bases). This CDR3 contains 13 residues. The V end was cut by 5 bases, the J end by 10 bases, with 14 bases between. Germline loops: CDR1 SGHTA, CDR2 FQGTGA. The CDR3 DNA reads TGTGCCAGCAGCGAATCGGGGGACGAGGAGCTGTTTTTT. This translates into CASSESGDEELFF.